This T cell receptor (beta chain) was obtained from a study of shared clonotypes between healthy human individuals. Germline V gives CDR1 SGDLS, CDR2 YYNGEE. Trimming shortened V by 4 bases and J by 8 bases, and 13 bases separated the two germline ends. The CDR3 is made up of 14 amino acids. The table came from immunoSEQ multiplex PCR; TCRdb's copy has only in-frame clones and leaves some out. Of under 600,000 clones in the sample, approximately 94% were seen once. Sequenced: naive CD4+ T cells sorted from blood. Subset indicated: CD45RA+ positively selected. The chain uses TRBV9 and TRBJ1-6; no definite D call. The receptor's source is a woman aged 30 to 39 in good health. CDR3 DNA sequence: TGTGCCAGCAGCCCAACACTACACGATTCACCCCTCCACTTT. Translation: CASSPTLHDSPLHF.